The clone carrying this TCR beta chain occurred a few times. The antigen is unknown. Unique molecular identifiers featured in how the TCRbeta library was prepared. TCRdb re-derived calls from the PCR reads in MiXCR, one entry per CDR3 protein. The table includes a few hundred thousand distinct CDR3 sequences, around 20% detected once. This entry is derived from a study of T-cell reconstitution after alpha-beta-depleted transplantation in children. Whole-study results and caveats: At around two months after transplant, the alpha-beta T cells were reportedly derived from several hundred expanded clones that came from non-depleted graft cells.

Trimming took 8 bases from V and 1 from J, leaving 11 bases between them. CDR1 and CDR2 (germline): SEHNR, FQNEAQ (reference sequence). CDR3 length: 13 amino acids. The chain has TRBV7-9 and TRBJ1-1, with unresolved D. The starting material was PBMCs, mostly from graft donor cells, obtained 180 days after TCRalphabeta/CD19-depleted stem cell transplant. The origin of this receptor is a male patient younger than 18 who had a stem cell transplant for acute lymphoblastic leukemia, so the T cells may come from the graft donor. The CDR3, as DNA: TGTGCCAGCCCCGGGGTGAGGAACACTGAAGCTTTCTTT. It encodes CASPGVRNTEAFF.